These 9 T cell receptor beta chains came from one sample sequenced in a study of shared clonotypes between healthy human individuals. Data came from immunoSEQ multiplex PCR; TCRdb stores just in-frame clones and leaves some out. The profile covers about 2.3 million clones, with 93% appearing a single time and about 0.37% taken by the ten largest. The sequencing sample was made of naive CD4+ T cells from PBMCs. Stated subset: CD45RA+ positively selected. These receptors originate from a man between 18 and 29 years old in good health. Some clones in this sample may be carry-over from other donors' samples.

This rearrangement joins TRBV6-8 to TRBJ2-1, with 7 bases that match TRBD2. The CDR3 has 19 amino acids. The germline V gene has CDR1 MNHGY and CDR2 SAAAGT. Unmatched junction bases numbered 22, after V lost 6 bases and J lost 5 bases. Here the CDR3 DNA reads TGTGCCAGCAGCCTACTTTTTCTGAGCGGGGCCGAAATTAACAATGAGCAGTTCTTC. Its translation: CASSLLFLSGAEINNEQFF.

This chain joins TRBV13 and TRBJ2-7; 7 nucleotides line up with TRBD2. CDR1 is PRHDT and CDR2 is FYEKMQ in the germline V gene (reference sequence). V was clipped by 5 bases and J by 3 bases; unmatched bases: 10. The CDR3 spans 15 residues. The chain's CDR3 is CASSARSGPNYEQYF. CDR3 in DNA: TGTGCCAGCAGCGCCCGTAGCGGGCCGAACTACGAGCAGTACTTC.

As concerns this clone: Other nucleotide sequences from this sample produce the same CDR3. The V gene is TRBV5-1, the J gene TRBJ2-1; D may be TRBD1 or TRBD2 (5 bases each). This CDR3 has 14 amino acids. Germline V gene lookup returns CDR1 SGHRS and CDR2 YFSETQ. V was pared by 0 bases and J by 6 bases, with 10 bases between. CDR3 DNA sequence: TGCGCCAGCAGCTTGGAGGGACCTGGCAATGAGCAGTTCTTC. Amino acids: CASSLEGPGNEQFF.

The chain joins TRBV6-5 to TRBJ1-3; D gene uncertain. This CDR3 contains 15 residues. V was trimmed by 2 bases and J by 4 bases, leaving 12 bases between them. Germline CDR1 reads MNHEY; CDR2 reads SVGAGI. The CDR3 sequence: CASSYAGKQGNTIYF. The CDR3 DNA follows: TGTGCCAGCAGTTACGCGGGGAAACAAGGAAACACCATATATTTT.

This chain connects TRBV27 to TRBJ2-2; D is unclear. CDR3 length: 15 amino acids. Between the trimmed V and J ends, which lost 3 bases and 2 bases, there was a span of 10 bases. Germline values: CDR1 MNHEY, CDR2 SMNVEV (reference sequence). The CDR3 DNA sequence: TGTGCCAGCAGTTTCTCCAGGAGAAACACCGGGGAGCTGTTTTTT. Translation: CASSFSRRNTGELFF.

J is TRBJ1-1 and V is TRBV27; tentative D call: TRBD1 (5 bases). Germline lookup yields CDR1 MNHEY and CDR2 SMNVEV (reference sequence). With 6 bases removed from V and 1 base from J, the gap between germline ends came to 15 bases. This CDR3 is built from 15 residues. The CDR3 loop reads CASSLGAGRNTEAFF. CDR3 DNA sequence: TGTGCCAGCAGCCTAGGGGCTGGACGGAACACTGAAGCTTTCTTT.

The table lists this clone with a count of one. The CDR3 region has the DNA TGCAGTGCTAGAGTTGCCGTCGAGCAGTACTTC. This gives the protein CSARVAVEQYF. The chain has TRBV20-1 and TRBJ2-5; D ambiguous. The J call may be faulty, since TRBJ2-7 better matches the DNA end. Germline CDR1 DFQATT, CDR2 SNEGSKA (reference sequence). The CDR3 is 11 residues long.

The V gene is TRBV29-1, the J gene TRBJ2-3, with D perhaps TRBD1 or TRBD2 (5 bases each). V was cut by 4 bases and J by 10 bases, with 15 bases left in between. Germline-derived CDR1 and CDR2 are SQVTM and ANQGSEA. The CDR3 is made up of 12 amino acids. CDR3 in DNA: TGCAGCGTTGGGGGAACCGGGACCGCGCAGTATTTT. Translated: CSVGGTGTAQYF.

This chain links TRBV19 with TRBJ1-5, with D perhaps TRBD1 (5 bases). The CDR3 is made up of 18 amino acids. Trimming stripped 4 bases from V and 2 bases from J, with 21 bases between. Germline CDR1 and CDR2: LNHDA and SQIVND (reference sequence). CDR3 bases: TGTGCCAGTAGTACGAGGGGACCAAACACTCCCGGCAATCAGCCCCAGCATTTT. Protein product: CASSTRGPNTPGNQPQHF.